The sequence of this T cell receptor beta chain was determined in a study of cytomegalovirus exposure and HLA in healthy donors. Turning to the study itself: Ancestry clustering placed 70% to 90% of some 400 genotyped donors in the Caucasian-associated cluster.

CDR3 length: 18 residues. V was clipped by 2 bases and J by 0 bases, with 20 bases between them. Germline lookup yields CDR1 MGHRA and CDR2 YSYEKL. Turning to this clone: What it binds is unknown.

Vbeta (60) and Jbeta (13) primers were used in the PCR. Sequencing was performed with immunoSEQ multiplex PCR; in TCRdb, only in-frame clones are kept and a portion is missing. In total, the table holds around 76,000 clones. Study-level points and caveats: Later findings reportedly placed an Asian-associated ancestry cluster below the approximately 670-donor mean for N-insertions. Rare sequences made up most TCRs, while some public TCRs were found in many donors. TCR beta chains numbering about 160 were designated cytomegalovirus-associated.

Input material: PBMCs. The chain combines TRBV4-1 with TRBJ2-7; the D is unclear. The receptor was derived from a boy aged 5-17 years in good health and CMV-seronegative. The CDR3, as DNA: TGCGCCAGCAGCCAACAACCACCATCAGGTTTGAGCTCCTACGAGCAGTACTTC. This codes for CASSQQPPSGLSSYEQYF.